The table lists the clone carrying this T cell receptor beta chain with many counts. What it binds is unknown. This specimen comes from a study of T cells in Graves' hyperthyroidism and ophthalmopathy. Study-wide points: Most clonotypes that expanded in the thyroid above 0.001 also showed up in blood.

From RNA transcripts, TCR beta CDR3 regions were amplified. The HTBI primer set drove a first-round RT-PCR of the TCR CDR3. MiXCR, run by TCRdb on the multiplex PCR reads, gives a single entry per CDR3 protein. The sample has about 550,000 distinct CDR3 sequences; less than 25% are singletons. Hyperthyroidism in the patients, aged 18 to 65, was newly diagnosed and under 2 months in duration. Exclusion of a patient resulted from uncontrolled infection, other autoimmune disease, pregnancy or lactation. Sequences were obtained from blood. This TCR came from a man in his late teens or twenties with Graves' hyperthyroidism.

CDR3 DNA sequence: TGTGCCAGCAGTTTAGGGGGGGGCCGGCCTGAAGCTTTCTTT. Amino acid sequence: CASSLGGGRPEAFF. The chain recombines TRBV28 with TRBJ1-1; possible D gene TRBD1, 6 bases. CDR1 and CDR2 (germline): MDHEN, SYDVKM. This CDR3 comprises 14 residues. V lost 2 bases and J lost 6, with 13 bases in between.